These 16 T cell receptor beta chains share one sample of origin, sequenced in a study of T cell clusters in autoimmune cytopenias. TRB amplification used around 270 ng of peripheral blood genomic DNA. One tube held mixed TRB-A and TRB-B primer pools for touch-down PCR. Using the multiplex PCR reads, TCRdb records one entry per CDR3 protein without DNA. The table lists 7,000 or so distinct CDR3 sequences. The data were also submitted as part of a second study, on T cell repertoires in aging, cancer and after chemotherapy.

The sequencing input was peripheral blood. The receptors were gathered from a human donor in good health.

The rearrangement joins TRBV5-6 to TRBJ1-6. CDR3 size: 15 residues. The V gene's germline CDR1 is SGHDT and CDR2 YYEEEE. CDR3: CASSLLGVGNSPLHF.

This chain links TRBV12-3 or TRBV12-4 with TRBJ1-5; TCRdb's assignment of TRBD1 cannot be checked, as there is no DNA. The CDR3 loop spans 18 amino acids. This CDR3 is CASSLLLGPQVGNQPQHF.

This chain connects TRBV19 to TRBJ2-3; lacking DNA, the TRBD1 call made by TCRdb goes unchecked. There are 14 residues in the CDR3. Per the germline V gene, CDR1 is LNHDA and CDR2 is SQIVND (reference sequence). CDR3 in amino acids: CASSISGGPDTQYF.

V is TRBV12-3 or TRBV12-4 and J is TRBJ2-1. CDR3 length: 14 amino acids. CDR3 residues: CASSSYENNNEQFF.

CDR3 amino acids: CASSHLAASTDTQYF. The chain couples TRBV6-5 to TRBJ2-3; there is no DNA to check the TCRdb D call of TRBD2. The CDR3 has 15 amino acids. The V gene's germline CDR1 is MNHEY and CDR2 SVGAGI.

The CDR3: CASSIGDTQYF. The V gene is TRBV19, the J gene TRBJ2-3. There are 11 residues in the CDR3. CDR1 is LNHDA and CDR2 is SQIVND in the germline V gene (reference sequence).

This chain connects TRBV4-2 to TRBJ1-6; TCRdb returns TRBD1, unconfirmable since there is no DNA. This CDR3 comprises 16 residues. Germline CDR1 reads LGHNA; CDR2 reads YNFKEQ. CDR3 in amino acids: CASSQQGQGPNSPLHF.

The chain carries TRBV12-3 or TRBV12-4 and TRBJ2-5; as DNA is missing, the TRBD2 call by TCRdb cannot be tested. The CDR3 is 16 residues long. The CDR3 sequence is CASSDGTSGGAETQYF.

CDR3 in amino acids: CASSYGSGQYNEQFF. The chain has TRBV6-5 and TRBJ2-1. Looked up from germline, CDR1 is MNHEY and CDR2 is SVGAGI. The CDR3 spans 15 residues.

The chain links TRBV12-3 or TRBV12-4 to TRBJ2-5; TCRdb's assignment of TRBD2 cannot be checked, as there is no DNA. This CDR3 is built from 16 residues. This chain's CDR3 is CASSLGQGRGQETQYF.

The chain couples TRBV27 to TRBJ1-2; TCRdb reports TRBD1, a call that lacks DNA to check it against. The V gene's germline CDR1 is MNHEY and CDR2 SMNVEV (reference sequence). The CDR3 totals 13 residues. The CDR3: CASSSLRDYGYTF.

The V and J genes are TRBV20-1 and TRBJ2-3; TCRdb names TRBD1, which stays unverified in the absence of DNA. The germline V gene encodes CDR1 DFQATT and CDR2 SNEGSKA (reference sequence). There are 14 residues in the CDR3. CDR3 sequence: CSARDGGAIGTQYF.

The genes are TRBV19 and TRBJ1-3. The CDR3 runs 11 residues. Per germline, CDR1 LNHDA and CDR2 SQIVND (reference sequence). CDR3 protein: CASSFGNTIYF.

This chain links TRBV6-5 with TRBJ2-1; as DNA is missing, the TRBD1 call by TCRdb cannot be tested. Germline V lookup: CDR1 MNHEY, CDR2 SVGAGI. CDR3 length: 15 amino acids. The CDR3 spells CASSYQGQGLEEQFF.

The CDR3 region is CASRTGQGLGGYTF. This rearrangement joins TRBV6-1 to TRBJ1-2; TCRdb calls TRBD1, which cannot be checked without DNA. This CDR3 region has 14 residues. The germline gives CDR1 MNHNS, CDR2 SASEGT.

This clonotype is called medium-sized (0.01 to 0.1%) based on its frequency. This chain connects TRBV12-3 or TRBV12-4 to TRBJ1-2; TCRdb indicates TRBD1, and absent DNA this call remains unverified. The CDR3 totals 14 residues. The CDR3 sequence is CASSLTQGTGGYTF.